This entry lists 5 T cell receptor beta chains sequenced from one sample in a study of T cells in Graves' hyperthyroidism and ophthalmopathy (dated by TCRdb to the late 2010s). Library creation used multiplex PCR. Data came from an Illumina HiSeq 2000. The TCR beta CDR3 regions were amplified from the RNA transcripts. The TCR CDR3 was subjected to a first round of RT-PCR using the HTBI primer set and the Qiagen OneStep RT-PCR kit. TCRdb applied fastp at Q25 and MiXCR to the public reads, then kept only in-frame beta chains. Entries are consolidated by CDR3 protein sequence, retaining the most common genes and DNA. This sample holds under 700,000 distinct CDR3 sequences; 40% to 55% were observed only once. Approximately 8.2% of the sample is in the top ten clones. Sequenced input: peripheral blood or thyroid tissue (not recorded which). Receptors originate from a woman between 18 and 29 years old with Graves' hyperthyroidism. Donor details come from another sample of the same person, matched by shared clones.

This clonotype was recorded many times. This sequence may be a read error, since a much larger clone differs from it by one base. The chain combines TRBV10-3 with TRBJ1-2, with 9 bases lining up with TRBD1. This CDR3 has 13 amino acids. V shed 5 bases and J 5 bases; nucleotides not matched to a gene: 3. Germline V gene data show CDR1 as ENHRY and CDR2 as SYGVKD. The CDR3 coding sequence is TGTGCCATCAGTTACGGGACAGGGTATGGCTACACCTTC. It is translated as CAISYGTGYGYTF.

The chain carries TRBV7-8 and TRBJ2-7, with a tentative D call TRBD1 (6 bases). The CDR3 consists of 16 residues. The germline V and J ends were trimmed by 1 base and 2 bases, with 15 bases remaining between them. The germline V gene has CDR1 SGHVS and CDR2 FQNEAQ. The CDR3 DNA reads as TGTGCCAGCAGCTTAGAGGCCGACAGGTTGACCTACGAGCAGTACTTC. Its protein is CASSLEADRLTYEQYF.

This sequence joins TRBV25-1 and TRBJ2-7; TRBD1 aligns across 10 bases. The junction had 20 bases not matched to a gene; V was cut back by 4 bases and J by 5 bases. This CDR3 region has 19 residues. CDR1 is MGHDK and CDR2 is SYGVNS in the germline V gene. CDR3 DNA: TGTGCCAGCAGTGCTCCTTCGGTCCAGGGACAGGGGTCTGTGGACGAGCAGTACTTC. Protein product: CASSAPSVQGQGSVDEQYF.

This chain uses TRBV20-1 with TRBJ2-7; no reliable D call. Germline loops: CDR1 DFQATT, CDR2 SNEGSKA (reference sequence). The CDR3 covers 11 residues. The CDR3 protein is CKDPPRSEQYF. The DNA of the CDR3 is TGCAAGGACCCCCCACGGTCCGAGCAGTACTTC.

This clonotype was observed a handful of times. This chain joins TRBV24-1 and TRBJ2-2; the match to TRBD2 covers 7 bases. The CDR3 consists of 15 residues. Germline CDR1 KGHDR, CDR2 SFDVKD. The J segment lost 3 bases and the V segment lost 4 bases, leaving 4 bases of the junction unmatched. The CDR3: CATSEAGEHTGELFF. For the CDR3, the DNA is TGTGCCACCAGTGAGGCGGGAGAGCACACCGGGGAGCTGTTTTTT.